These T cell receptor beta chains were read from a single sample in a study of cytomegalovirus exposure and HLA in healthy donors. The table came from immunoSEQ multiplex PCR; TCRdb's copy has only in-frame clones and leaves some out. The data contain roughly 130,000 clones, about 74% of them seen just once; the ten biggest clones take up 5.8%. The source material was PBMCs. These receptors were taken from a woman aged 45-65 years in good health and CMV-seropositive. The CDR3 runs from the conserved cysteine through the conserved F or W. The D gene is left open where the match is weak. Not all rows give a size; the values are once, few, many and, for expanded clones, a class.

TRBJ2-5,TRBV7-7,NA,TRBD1,CASSSGGETQYF,TGTGCTAGCAGCTCAGGGGGTGAGACCCAGTACTTC
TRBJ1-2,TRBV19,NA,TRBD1,CASLGTGHYGYTF,TGTGCCAGTTTGGGGACAGGGCACTATGGCTACACCTTC
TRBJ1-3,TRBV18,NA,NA,CASSPGTRVSGNTIYF,TGTGCCAGCTCACCGGGTACTAGGGTCTCTGGAAACACCATATATTTT
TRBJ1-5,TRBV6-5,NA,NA,CAGQAGEYQPQHF,TGTGCCGGCCAGGCGGGGGAGTATCAGCCCCAGCATTTT
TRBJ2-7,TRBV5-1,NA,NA,CASSFGGSSYEQYF,TGCGCCAGCAGCTTCGGAGGGAGCTCCTACGAGCAGTACTTC
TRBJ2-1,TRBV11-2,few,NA,CASSPGNEQFF,TGTGCCAGCAGCCCAGGCAATGAGCAGTTCTTC
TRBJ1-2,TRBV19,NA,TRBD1,CASSLGQGVGYTF,TGTGCCAGTAGTCTCGGACAGGGGGTGGGCTACACCTTC
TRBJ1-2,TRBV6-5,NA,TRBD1,CASSATRDSNYTF,TGTGCCAGCAGTGCCACCCGGGACAGCAACTACACCTTC
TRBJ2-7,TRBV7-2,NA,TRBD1,CASSSAGGMSSYEQYF,TGTGCCAGCAGCTCAGCAGGGGGTATGAGCTCCTACGAGCAGTACTTC
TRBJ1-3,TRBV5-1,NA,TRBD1,CASSLGGFGGRRDSETGNTIYF,TGCGCCAGCAGCCTTGGCGGGTTTGGAGGCCGGAGGGACAGCGAGACCGGAAACACCATATATTTT
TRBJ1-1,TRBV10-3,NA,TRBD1,CAIRRGQAAAEAFF,TGTGCCATCAGAAGGGGACAGGCGGCAGCTGAAGCTTTCTTT
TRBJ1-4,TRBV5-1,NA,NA,CASSPSGGLEYEKLFF,TGCGCCAGCAGCCCGTCGGGGGGACTGGAGTATGAAAAACTGTTTTTT
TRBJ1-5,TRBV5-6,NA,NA,CASSYQSQHF,TGTGCCAGCAGCTATCAGTCCCAGCATTTT
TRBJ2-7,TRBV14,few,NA,CASSQAQVDEQYF,TGTGCCAGCAGCCAAGCGCAGGTCGACGAGCAGTACTTC
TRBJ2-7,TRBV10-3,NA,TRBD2,CAISGGSDNYEQYF,TGTGCCATCAGCGGGGGGTCCGACAACTACGAGCAGTACTTC
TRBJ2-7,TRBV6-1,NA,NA,CASRREIQGPSEQYF,TGTGCCAGCAGGAGAGAAATACAGGGACCGTCCGAGCAGTACTTC
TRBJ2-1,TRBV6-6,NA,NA,CASSSVRPGRNEQFF,TGTGCCAGCAGTTCCGTTAGGCCAGGGCGCAATGAGCAGTTCTTC
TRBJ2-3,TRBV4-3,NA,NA,CASSQDTRGTQYF,TGCGCCAGCAGCCAAGATACACGAGGTACGCAGTATTTT
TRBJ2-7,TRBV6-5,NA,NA,CASSRGTDEQYF,TGTGCCAGCAGTCGGGGGACAGACGAGCAGTACTTC
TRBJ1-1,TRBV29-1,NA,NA,CSVPLMGRGAEAFF,TGCAGCGTCCCACTTATGGGCAGGGGAGCTGAAGCTTTCTTT
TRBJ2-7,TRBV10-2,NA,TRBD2,CASSGSGGSYEQYF,TGCGCCAGCAGTGGCAGCGGGGGGTCCTACGAGCAGTACTTC
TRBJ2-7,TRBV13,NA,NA,CASSLDTRGEQYF,TGTGCCAGCAGCTTAGACACTCGGGGGGAGCAGTACTTC
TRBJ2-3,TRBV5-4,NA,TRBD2,CASTTGGGADTQYF,TGTGCCAGCACCACGGGCGGGGGGGCAGATACGCAGTATTTT
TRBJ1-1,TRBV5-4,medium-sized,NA,CASSLDSQAFF,TGTGCCAGCAGTTTGGACAGTCAAGCTTTCTTT
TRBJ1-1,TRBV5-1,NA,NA,CASSSGGSDTEAFF,TGCGCCAGCAGCTCGGGAGGGAGCGACACTGAAGCTTTCTTT
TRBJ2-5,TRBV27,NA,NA,CASSGGQETQYF,TGTGCCAGCAGCGGGGGCCAAGAGACCCAGTACTTC
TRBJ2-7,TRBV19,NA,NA,CASSNSDPPGYEQYF,TGTGCCAGTAGTAACAGTGACCCACCTGGCTACGAGCAGTACTTC
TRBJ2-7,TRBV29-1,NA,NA,CSVEGGAYEQYF,TGCAGCGTTGAAGGGGGCGCCTACGAGCAGTACTTC
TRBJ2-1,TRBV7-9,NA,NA,CATSTGTLIVNEQFF,TGTGCCACGTCTACCGGGACACTAATCGTCAATGAGCAGTTCTTC
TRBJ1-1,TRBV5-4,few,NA,CASSYDYTEAFF,TGTGCCAGCAGCTATGACTACACTGAAGCTTTCTTT
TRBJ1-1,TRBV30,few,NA,CAWSVIRGMVCEAFF,TGTGCCTGGAGTGTCATAAGAGGGATGGTATGTGAAGCTTTCTTT
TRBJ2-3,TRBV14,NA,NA,CASSQDIEGRDTQYF,TGTGCCAGCAGCCAAGATATCGAGGGTCGGGATACGCAGTATTTT
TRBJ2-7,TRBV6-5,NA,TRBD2,CASSYSRGLAGEQYF,TGTGCCAGCAGTTACTCGCGAGGACTAGCGGGCGAGCAGTACTTC
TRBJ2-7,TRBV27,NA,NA,CASSLSWAGVYEQYF,TGTGCCAGCAGTTTATCGTGGGCAGGGGTCTACGAGCAGTACTTC
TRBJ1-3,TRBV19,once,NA,CASSPTANSGNTIYF,TGTGCCAGCAGCCCGACAGCAAACTCTGGAAACACCATATATTTT
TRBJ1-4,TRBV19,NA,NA,CASQTLGGRPNEKLFF,TGTGCCAGTCAGACCCTGGGAGGCAGACCCAATGAAAAACTGTTTTTT
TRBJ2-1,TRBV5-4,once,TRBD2,CASSSPTSGAYNEQFF,TGTGCCAGCAGCTCCCCGACTAGCGGGGCCTACAATGAGCAGTTCTTC
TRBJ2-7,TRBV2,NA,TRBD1,CASSSDRGTDEQYF,TGTGCCAGCAGTTCGGACAGGGGGACAGACGAGCAGTACTTC
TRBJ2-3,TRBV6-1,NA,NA,CASTEQGRGTDTQYF,TGTGCCAGCACCGAACAAGGGAGAGGGACAGATACGCAGTATTTT
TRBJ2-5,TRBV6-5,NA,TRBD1,CASSKTGFRETQYF,TGTGCCAGCAGTAAGACAGGGTTTAGAGAGACCCAGTACTTC
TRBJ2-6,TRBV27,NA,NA,CATSETWGPSISGANVLTF,TGTGCCACCTCGGAGACATGGGGGCCCAGCATCTCTGGGGCCAACGTCCTGACTTTC
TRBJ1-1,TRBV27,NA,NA,CASRPQRDTEAFF,TGTGCCAGCCGCCCTCAGCGGGACACTGAAGCTTTCTTT